This T cell receptor beta chain was found in a study of T cell responses to AZD1222 COVID-19 vaccine (dated by TCRdb to the early 2020s). Background for the entire study: TCR sequencing was performed for fewer than 250 trial participants, of whom about 200 were given two doses of AZD1222 and around 25 were given two doses of MenACWY control vaccine. Trial participants were enrolled into age subgroups of 18-55, 56-69 and 70-plus years, which contained around 150, 28 and 57 TCR-sequenced participants, respectively. The investigation overall reported the following: Epitopes outside the regions mutated in the B.1.351 and B.1.1.7 variants were reportedly recognized by nearly half of the unique spike-specific TCRs. Because no day 14 peak-response samples were available, repertoires were characterized only after the peak T cell response. In the small 56-69-year group, the increase in depth fell short of significance, most likely because of low power. Participants were mostly white British and included more females than males, and it was suggested by the authors that clonal diversity may have been underestimated. The vaccine-associated CD4 TCRs covered the entire spike protein, and the dominant responses fell in regions 160-218 and 743-854. Conclusions about previously exposed vaccinees are limited because only a handful of AZD1222 recipients were SARS-CoV-2 seropositive at baseline. After two AZD1222 doses, spike-specific TCR breadth and depth were significantly higher than at day 0 and than in MenACWY recipients.

The CDR3 regions of human TCRbeta chains were analyzed by immunosequencing. Concerning the study's data processing: Repertoire TCRs were matched against a reference library of SARS-CoV-2-specific TCRs generated with the MIRA antigen-specificity platform. Breadth was defined as the fraction of unique TCRs that were SARS-CoV-2-associated. Depth was defined as the fraction of total T cells that were SARS-CoV-2-associated. Using the MIRA data, each spike-specific TCR was mapped to the spike region that the TCR reacts to and placed in a CD4 or CD8 class. Log10-transformed breadth and depth values were compared by one-way ANOVA with Sidak's multiple comparisons tests. Drawn from immuneACCESS, this table holds only the in-frame rearrangements with V and J called that TCRdb kept. Clones are partly lost; checked studies trace under half to an unresolved V gene and leave the rest unexplained. The DNA was the basis for D and trimming; V, J and clone size are from that table. Counted in this sample were about 69,000 clones; about four fifths of them appeared once. The ten most abundant clones make up roughly 13% of the sample.

Of note for this clone: It has no known antigen specificity. The record has no base qualities; no much larger clone is one base away.

For CDR1 and CDR2, the germline V gene lists SGHTA and FQGNSA. Between the V and J ends, shortened by 5 bases and 4 bases respectively, the junction contains 9 bases. Taken from cysteine to phenylalanine, the CDR3 has 13 residues. Only CDR3 DNA remains: 39 bases, in frame from the first base. This specimen's time point label, per the study, means: about 28 days (+/-7) after the second vaccine dose. AZD1222 recipients whose second dose came at about 4 weeks and those whose second dose came at about 12 weeks were combined into one group, since spike-specific TCR depth and breadth did not differ between the two schedules. Vaccinee samples were obtained from the UK trials COV001 and COV002, which included a single-blind randomized controlled phase 2/3 trial of AZD1222 (ChAdOx1 nCoV-19) in healthy adults. For TCRbeta chain sequencing, PBMC samples from trial participants were taken at day 0 and at day 28 after the second dose.

The sequence links TRBV7-2 to TRBJ2-1; confidence is insufficient to name the D gene. This specimen consisted of peripheral blood, obtained 28 days after the second AZD1222 dose. The receptor's source is an adult who received the AZD1222 COVID-19 vaccine. The CDR3 protein is CASSLDRYNEQFF. The nucleotides are TGTGCCAGCAGCCTCGACCGATACAATGAGCAGTTCTTC.